One sample yielded the 10 T cell receptor beta chains listed below, sequenced in a study. TCRdb reanalysed the 5' RACE reads using MiXCR and keeps one entry per CDR3 protein. The table shows about 41,000 distinct CDR3 sequences, with roughly 27% occurring only once. Specimen: memory CD4+ T cells sorted from a lymph node. The sample's subset: memory CD4+ T cells, CD4+CD45RO+CD25-. The source of these receptors is a female donor with breast cancer.

The chain recombines TRBV4-3 with TRBJ2-2; 9 nucleotides line up with TRBD2. After removal of 0 bases from V and 8 bases from J, the junction contained 16 bases not matched to a gene. This CDR3 is built from 19 residues. Germline V gene lookup returns CDR1 LGHNA and CDR2 YSLEER. This CDR3 is CASSQDASGSRSGRGELFF. The CDR3 DNA is TGCGCCAGCAGCCAAGACGCGTCCGGGTCGCGGAGCGGGAGGGGGGAGCTGTTTTTT.

In this sample, this clonotype turned up once. The gene calls are TRBV5-6 and TRBJ1-5; D may be TRBD1 (5 bases). The germline V gene has CDR1 SGHDT and CDR2 YYEEEE. The CDR3 sequence is 13 residues long. V was cut by 4 bases and J by 14 bases, with 19 bases left in between. The CDR3 spells CASSDGGVGRKHF. CDR3 coding DNA: TGTGCCAGCAGCGATGGGGGAGTGGGGCGAAAGCATTTT.

This clonotype came up many times. V is TRBV2 and J is TRBJ2-7, with 7 positions matching TRBD1. The CDR3 covers 12 residues. Germline CDR1 SNHLY, CDR2 FYNNEI. J gave up 7 bases and V 3 bases, and 3 bases lay outside the gene matches. The CDR3 bases are TGTGCCAGCAGTGACAGGGGGATAGAGCAGTACTTC. Translated, it gives CASSDRGIEQYF. Variable domain in full (rest from reference TRBV2 and TRBJ2-7): EPEVTQTPSHQVTQMGQEVILRCVPISNHLYFYWYRQILGQKVEFLVSFYNNEISEKSEIFDDQFSVERPDGSNFTLKIRSTKLEDSAMYFCASSDRGIEQYFGPGTRLTVT.

The rearrangement uses TRBV2 and TRBJ2-7; D gene uncertain. Germline CDR1 reads SNHLY; CDR2 reads FYNNEI. The CDR3 runs 13 residues. Trimming cost V 0 bases and J 3 bases, with 6 bases left between them. The DNA for the CDR3 is TGTGCCAGCAGTGAAGCGCTTCGCTACGAGCAGTACTTC. Translating gives CASSEALRYEQYF.

The V gene is TRBV9, the J gene TRBJ2-5; TRBD2 agrees at 9 bases. The CDR3 covers 16 residues. CDR1 is SGDLS and CDR2 is YYNGEE in the germline V gene. V shed 4 bases, J shed 7 bases, and the junction held 14 bases outside the gene matches. CDR3 sequence (DNA): TGTGCCAGCAGCCCCGAAGGTAGCGGGAGTGCGCGGACCCAGTACTTC. This translates into CASSPEGSGSARTQYF.

A remark on this clonotype: A much bigger clone sits one base away, suggesting this may be a read error. In this CDR3 the conserved last residue, phenylalanine or tryptophan, is missing, so a read error is likely. The chain carries TRBV9 and TRBJ2-6; the match to TRBD1 covers 10 bases. Per the germline V gene, CDR1 is SGDLS and CDR2 is YYNGEE. The V gene end was trimmed by 4 bases and the J gene end by 3 bases; junction bases not matched to a gene: 10. This CDR3 has 18 amino acids. The CDR3 region is CASSIRPGTGVGANVLTV. CDR3 bases: TGTGCCAGCAGCATACGTCCCGGGACAGGGGTTGGGGCCAACGTCCTGACTGTC.

The chain couples TRBV9 to TRBJ2-7; 15 bases are shared with TRBD2. The ends lost 3 bases at V and 2 bases at J; junction bases unmatched: 9. Germline assignment: CDR1 SGDLS and CDR2 YYNGEE. CDR3 size: 18 residues. CDR3 DNA sequence: TGTGCCAGCAGCGAGGTGGGGACTAGCGGGGGGCCTACCTACGAGCAGTACTTC. It codes for CASSEVGTSGGPTYEQYF.

This clonotype occurred many times. The CDR3 DNA sequence: TGCGCCAGCAGCTTGATGACGCCAGGGGAGACCCAGTACTTC. It yields the protein CASSLMTPGETQYF. V usage is TRBV5-1 and J usage is TRBJ2-5; weak D call: TRBD1 (5 bases). V lost 1 base and J lost 5, with 12 bases in between. CDR1 SGHRS and CDR2 YFSETQ come from the germline V gene. This CDR3 is built from 14 residues.

This chain uses TRBV4-2 with TRBJ2-5; 11 nucleotides align to TRBD2. J lost 5 bases, V lost 2 bases, and 10 bases had no gene match. This CDR3 is built from 17 residues. Germline V gives CDR1 LGHNA, CDR2 YNFKEQ. The CDR3 region is CASSQRLAGWPRETQYF. CDR3 nucleotides: TGTGCCAGCAGCCAACGACTAGCGGGGTGGCCCAGGGAGACCCAGTACTTC.

There are many counts of this clonotype. The chain carries TRBV20-1 and TRBJ1-2; unclear D gene. V lost 4 bases and J lost 0, with 6 bases in between. From germline, CDR1 is DFQATT and CDR2 SNEGSKA (reference sequence). The CDR3 is 12 residues long. The CDR3 nucleotides read TGCAGTGCTACTACGCCTAACTATGGCTACACCTTC. It yields the protein CSATTPNYGYTF.